This T cell receptor beta chain was recorded in a study of cytomegalovirus exposure and HLA in healthy donors. The study ran its PCR with 60 Vbeta and 13 Jbeta primers. Sequenced by immunoSEQ multiplex PCR; TCRdb stores in-frame clones only, minus some. The sample yields roughly 130,000 clones, roughly 70% seen once. This clone is labeled as medium-sized. The clonotype originates from a man aged 35 to 55 in good health and CMV-seropositive. The sample was PBMCs.

CDR3 loop: CSAYRGSTYNEQFF. The CDR3 DNA is TGCAGCGCATACAGGGGATCCACCTACAATGAGCAGTTCTTC. V and J are TRBV29-1 and TRBJ2-1, with 7 bases identical to TRBD1. This CDR3 contains 14 residues. Germline loops: CDR1 SQVTM, CDR2 ANQGSEA. With 7 bases clipped from V and 2 bases from J, the junction kept 8 bases outside the gene matches.